This T cell receptor beta chain comes out of a study of shared clonotypes between healthy human individuals. Study-wide points: Unshared clonotypes carried lower generation probabilities than those common to all four donors.

Germline V gene data show CDR1 as WSHSY and CDR2 as SAAADI. The CDR3 sequence is 13 residues long. J lost 10 bases, V lost 6 bases, and 7 bases had no gene match. With regard to this clone: Its cognate antigen is unknown.

Method: immunoSEQ multiplex PCR; TCRdb's copy keeps in-frame clones and lacks some. The table shows over 400,000 clones, with approximately 95% occurring only once. This TCR derives from a woman in her 30s in good health. V and J are TRBV10-2 and TRBJ2-1; 9 bases are shared with TRBD2. Sequences were obtained from naive CD4+ T cells sorted from blood. The subset: CD45RA+ positively selected. CDR3 residues: CASRVASGKEQFF. CDR3 in DNA: TGCGCCAGCAGGGTGGCTAGCGGGAAGGAGCAGTTCTTC.